This note documents a single T cell receptor (beta chain) sequence. This sample is drawn from a study of blood T cell repertoires in COVID-19. Background on the study: Material from acute and convalescent COVID-19 was sourced from the United States, Italy and Spain. Nucleic acid was either cDNA or gDNA, and it came from T cells, B-cell-depleted T cells, or PBMCs.

Between the trimmed V and J ends, which lost 1 base and 3 bases, there was a span of 10 bases. This CDR3 has 15 amino acids. Germline V gives CDR1 SSHAT, CDR2 FNYEAQ (reference sequence). Methods used by the authors: Nucleated cell counts were estimated from reference gene primer amplification. Method: immunoSEQ multiplex PCR; TCRdb's copy keeps in-frame clones and lacks some. V and J calls and clone size come straight from that table; D and trimming were deduced from the DNA. The table has about 250,000 clones, 89% seen once. The sequencing input was peripheral blood. The J gene is TRBJ2-1, the V gene TRBV7-7; a possible D gene is TRBD2 (6 bases). This sequence originates from a woman aged 40 to 50 who had recovered from COVID-19. The CDR3 here is CASSLGATSYNEQFF. The CDR3 DNA is TGTGCCAGCAGCTTAGGCGCGACTAGCTACAATGAGCAGTTCTTC.